This T cell receptor (beta chain) was sequenced for a study of tumor-infiltrating lymphocytes in oesophageal squamous cell carcinoma. In its sample, this clonotype was seen once. Germline V gives CDR1 SGHTA, CDR2 FQGTGA. The germline V and J ends were trimmed by 5 bases and 0 bases, with 9 bases remaining between them. This CDR3 is built from 14 residues. TCRdb passed the PCR reads through MiXCR, listing each CDR3 protein once. Of some 21,000 distinct CDR3 sequences listed, over 40% were seen once; the top ten hold around an eighth. The chain employs TRBV7-3 and TRBJ2-3; D remains unclear. The sample was normal esophageal tissue next to the tumor. The TCR comes from a male donor with esophageal squamous cell carcinoma. The CDR3 sequence is CASSRRHSTDTQYF. DNA for the CDR3: TGTGCCAGCAGCCGACGGCACAGCACAGATACGCAGTATTTT.